A single sample is the source of the 2 T cell receptor beta chains below, sequenced in a study of CXCR3-negative and CXCR3-positive naive CD8 T cells. Study results and limitations: For CXCR3-positive naive cells, TRB CDR3s were more hydrophobic than those of CXCR3-negative naive cells.

Their target antigens are unknown. 5' RACE that incorporated UMI labels was used to prepare the TRB cDNA libraries. TCRdb reprocessed the 5' RACE reads, with one entry per CDR3 protein and no DNA. The sample totals more than 75,000 distinct CDR3 sequences; its top ten clones hold about 0.62%. Sequencing input: naive CXCR3+ CD8+ T cells from blood. Subset noted: CD45RO-CCR7+CD27+CD95- naive CD8+ T cells expressing CXCR3 (TNR3+). These receptors were collected from a human donor in good health. Some clones in this sample may be carry-over from other donors' samples.

The chain uses TRBV7-9 and TRBJ2-7; as DNA is missing, the TRBD1 call by TCRdb cannot be tested. CDR1 SEHNR and CDR2 FQNEAQ come from the germline V gene (reference sequence). The CDR3 length is 14 residues. The chain's CDR3 is CASSTSTGEYEQYF.

The chain's CDR3 is CASSLGSGTSGELWETQYF. The chain employs TRBV7-6 and TRBJ2-5; no DNA is available, so the TRBD2 call from TCRdb remains unchecked. Germline V CDR1 and CDR2: SGHVS, FNYEAQ. The CDR3 is made up of 19 amino acids. The entire variable domain, with the rest obtained from reference TRBV7-6 and TRBJ2-5, is as follows: GAGVSQSPRYKVTKRGQDVALRCDPISGHVSLYWYRQALGQGPEFLTYFNYEAQQDKSGLPNDRFSAERPEGSISTLTIQRTEQRDSAMYRCASSLGSGTSGELWETQYFGPGTRLLVL.